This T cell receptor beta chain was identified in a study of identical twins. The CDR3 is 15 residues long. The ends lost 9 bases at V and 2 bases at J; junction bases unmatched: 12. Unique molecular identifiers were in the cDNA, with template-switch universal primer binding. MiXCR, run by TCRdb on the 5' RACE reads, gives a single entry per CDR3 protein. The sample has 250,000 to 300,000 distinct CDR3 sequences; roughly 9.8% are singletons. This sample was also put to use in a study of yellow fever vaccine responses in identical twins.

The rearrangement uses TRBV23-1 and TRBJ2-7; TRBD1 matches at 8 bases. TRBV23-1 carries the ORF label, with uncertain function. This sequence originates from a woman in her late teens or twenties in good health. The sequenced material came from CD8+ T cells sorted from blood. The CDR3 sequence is CARIPRAGQAYEQYF. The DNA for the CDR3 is TGCGCCAGGATCCCCCGTGCGGGACAGGCCTACGAGCAGTACTTC.